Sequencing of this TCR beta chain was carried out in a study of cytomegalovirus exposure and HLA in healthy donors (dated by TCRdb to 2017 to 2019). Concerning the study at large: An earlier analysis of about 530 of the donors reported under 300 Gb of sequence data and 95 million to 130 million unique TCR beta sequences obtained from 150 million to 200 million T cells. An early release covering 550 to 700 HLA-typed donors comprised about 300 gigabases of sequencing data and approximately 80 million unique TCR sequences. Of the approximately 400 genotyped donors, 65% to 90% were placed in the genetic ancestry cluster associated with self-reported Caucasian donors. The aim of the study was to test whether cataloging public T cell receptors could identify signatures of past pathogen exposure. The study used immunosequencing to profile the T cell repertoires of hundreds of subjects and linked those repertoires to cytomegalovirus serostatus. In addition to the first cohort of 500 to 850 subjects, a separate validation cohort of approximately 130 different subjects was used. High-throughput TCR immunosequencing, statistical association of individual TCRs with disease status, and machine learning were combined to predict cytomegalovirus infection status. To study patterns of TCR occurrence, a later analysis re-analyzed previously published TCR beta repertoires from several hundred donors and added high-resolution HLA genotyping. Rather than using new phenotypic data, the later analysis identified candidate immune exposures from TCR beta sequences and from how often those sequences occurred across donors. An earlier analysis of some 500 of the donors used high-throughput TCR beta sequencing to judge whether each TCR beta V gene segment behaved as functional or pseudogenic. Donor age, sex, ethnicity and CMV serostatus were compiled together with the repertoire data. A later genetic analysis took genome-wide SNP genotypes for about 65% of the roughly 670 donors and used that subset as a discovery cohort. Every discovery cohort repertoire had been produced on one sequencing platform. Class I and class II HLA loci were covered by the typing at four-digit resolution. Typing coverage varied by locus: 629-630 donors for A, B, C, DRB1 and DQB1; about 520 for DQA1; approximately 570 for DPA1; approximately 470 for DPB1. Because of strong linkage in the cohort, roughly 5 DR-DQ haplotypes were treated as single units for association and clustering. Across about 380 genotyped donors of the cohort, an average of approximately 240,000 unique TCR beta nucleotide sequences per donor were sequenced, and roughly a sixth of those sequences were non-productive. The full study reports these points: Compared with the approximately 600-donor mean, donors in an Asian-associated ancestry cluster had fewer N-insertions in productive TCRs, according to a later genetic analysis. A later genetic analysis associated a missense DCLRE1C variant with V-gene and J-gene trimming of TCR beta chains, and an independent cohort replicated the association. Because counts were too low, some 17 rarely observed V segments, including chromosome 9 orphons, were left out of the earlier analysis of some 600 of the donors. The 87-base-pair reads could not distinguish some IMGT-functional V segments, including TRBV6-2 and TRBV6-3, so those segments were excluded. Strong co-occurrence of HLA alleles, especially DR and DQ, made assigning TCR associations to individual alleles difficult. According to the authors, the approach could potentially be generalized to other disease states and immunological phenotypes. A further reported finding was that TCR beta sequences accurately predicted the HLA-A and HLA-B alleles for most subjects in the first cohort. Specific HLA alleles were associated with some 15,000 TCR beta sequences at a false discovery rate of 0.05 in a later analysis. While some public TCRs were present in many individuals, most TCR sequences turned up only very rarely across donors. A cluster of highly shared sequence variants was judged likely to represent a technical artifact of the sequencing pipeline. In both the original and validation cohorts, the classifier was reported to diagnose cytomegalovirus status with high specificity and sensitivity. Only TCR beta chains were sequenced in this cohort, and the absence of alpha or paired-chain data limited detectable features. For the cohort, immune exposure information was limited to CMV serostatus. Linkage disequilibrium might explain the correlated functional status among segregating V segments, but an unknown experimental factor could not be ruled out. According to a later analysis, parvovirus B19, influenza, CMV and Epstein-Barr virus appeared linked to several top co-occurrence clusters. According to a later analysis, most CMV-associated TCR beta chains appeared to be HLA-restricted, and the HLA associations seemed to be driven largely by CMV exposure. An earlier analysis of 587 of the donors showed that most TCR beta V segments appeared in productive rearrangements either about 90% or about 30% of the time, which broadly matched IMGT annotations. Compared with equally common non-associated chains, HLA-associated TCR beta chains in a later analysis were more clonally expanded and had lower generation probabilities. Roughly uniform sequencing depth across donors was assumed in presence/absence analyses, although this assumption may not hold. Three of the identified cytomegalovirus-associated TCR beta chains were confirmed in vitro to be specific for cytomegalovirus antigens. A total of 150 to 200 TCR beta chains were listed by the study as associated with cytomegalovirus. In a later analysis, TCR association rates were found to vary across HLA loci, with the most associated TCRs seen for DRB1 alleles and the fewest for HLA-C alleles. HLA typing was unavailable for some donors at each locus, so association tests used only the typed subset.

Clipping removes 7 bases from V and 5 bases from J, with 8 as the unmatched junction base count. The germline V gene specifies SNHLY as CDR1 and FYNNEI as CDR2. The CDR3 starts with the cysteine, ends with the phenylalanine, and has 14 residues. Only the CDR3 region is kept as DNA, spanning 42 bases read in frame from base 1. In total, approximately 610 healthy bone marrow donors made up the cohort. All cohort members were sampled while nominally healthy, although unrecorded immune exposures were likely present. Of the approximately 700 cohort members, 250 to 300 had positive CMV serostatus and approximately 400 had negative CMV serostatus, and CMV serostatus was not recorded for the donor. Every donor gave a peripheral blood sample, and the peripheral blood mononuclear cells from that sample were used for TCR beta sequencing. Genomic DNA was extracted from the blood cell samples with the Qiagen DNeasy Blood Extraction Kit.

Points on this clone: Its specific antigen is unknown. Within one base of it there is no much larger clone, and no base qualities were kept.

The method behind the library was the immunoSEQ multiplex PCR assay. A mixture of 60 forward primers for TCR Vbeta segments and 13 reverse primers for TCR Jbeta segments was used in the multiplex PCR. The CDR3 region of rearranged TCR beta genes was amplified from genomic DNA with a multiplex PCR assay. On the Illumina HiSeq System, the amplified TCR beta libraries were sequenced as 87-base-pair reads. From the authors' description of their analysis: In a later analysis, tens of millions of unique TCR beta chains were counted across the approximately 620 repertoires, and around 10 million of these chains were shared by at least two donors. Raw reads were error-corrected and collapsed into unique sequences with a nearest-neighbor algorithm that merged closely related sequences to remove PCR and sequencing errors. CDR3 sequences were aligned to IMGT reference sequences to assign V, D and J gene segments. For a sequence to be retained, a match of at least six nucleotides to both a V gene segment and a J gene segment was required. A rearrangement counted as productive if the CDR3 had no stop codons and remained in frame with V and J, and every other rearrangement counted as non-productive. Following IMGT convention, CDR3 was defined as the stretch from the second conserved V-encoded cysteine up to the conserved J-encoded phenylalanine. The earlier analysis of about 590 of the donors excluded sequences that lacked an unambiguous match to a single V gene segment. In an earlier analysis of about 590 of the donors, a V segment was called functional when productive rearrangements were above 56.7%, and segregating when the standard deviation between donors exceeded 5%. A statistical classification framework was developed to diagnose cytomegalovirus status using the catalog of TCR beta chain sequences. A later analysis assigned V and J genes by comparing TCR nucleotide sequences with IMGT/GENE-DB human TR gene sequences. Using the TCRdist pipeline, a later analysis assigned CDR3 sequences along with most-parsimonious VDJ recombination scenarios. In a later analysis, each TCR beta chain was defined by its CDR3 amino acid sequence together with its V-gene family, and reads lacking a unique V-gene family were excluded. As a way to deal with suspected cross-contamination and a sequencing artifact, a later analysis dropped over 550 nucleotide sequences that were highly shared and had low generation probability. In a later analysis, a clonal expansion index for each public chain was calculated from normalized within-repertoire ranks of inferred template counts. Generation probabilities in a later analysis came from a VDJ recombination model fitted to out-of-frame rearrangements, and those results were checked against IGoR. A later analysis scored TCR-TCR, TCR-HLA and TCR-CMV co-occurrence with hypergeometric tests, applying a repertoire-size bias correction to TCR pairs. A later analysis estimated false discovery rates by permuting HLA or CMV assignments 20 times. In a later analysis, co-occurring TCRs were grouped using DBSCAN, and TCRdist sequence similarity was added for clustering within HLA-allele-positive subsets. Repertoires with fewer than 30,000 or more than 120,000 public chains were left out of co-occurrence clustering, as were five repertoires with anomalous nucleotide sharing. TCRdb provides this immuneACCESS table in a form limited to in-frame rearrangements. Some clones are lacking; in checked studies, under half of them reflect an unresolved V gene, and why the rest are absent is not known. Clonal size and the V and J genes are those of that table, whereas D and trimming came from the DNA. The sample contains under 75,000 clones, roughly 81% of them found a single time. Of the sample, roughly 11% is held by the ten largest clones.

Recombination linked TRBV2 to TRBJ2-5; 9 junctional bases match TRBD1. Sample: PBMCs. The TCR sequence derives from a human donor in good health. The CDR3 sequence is CASTLGQGWETQYF. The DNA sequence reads TGTGCCAGCACATTAGGACAGGGGTGGGAGACCCAGTACTTC.